This T cell receptor beta chain came from a study of CD8 T cells in ankylosing spondylitis. Notes on the study in general: Several of the motif variants were reported before in synovial fluid and blood from reactive arthritis. A TCR beta motif made of about 8 highly homologous variants seemed typical of ankylosing spondylitis blood.

Construction of TCR beta libraries was performed using quantitative 5'-RACE with molecular barcodes. TCRdb reprocessed the 5' RACE reads with MiXCR, giving one entry per CDR3 protein. The table has about 440,000 distinct CDR3 sequences, about 15% seen once. This CDR3 is built from 14 residues. Trimming left V 6 bases short and J 5 bases short, with 16 bases between. Comment on this clonotype: Its matching antigen is unknown.

The sequencing input was blood, either unsorted or a sorted T cell fraction (not recorded which). The receptor was derived from a male donor with ankylosing spondylitis. V usage is TRBV12-3 or TRBV12-4 and J usage is TRBJ2-5; D is perhaps TRBD1 or TRBD2 (5 bases each). Here the CDR3 reads CASRRPGPQETQYF. DNA of the CDR3: TGTGCCAGCAGACGACCGGGACCCCAGGAGACCCAGTACTTC.